This TCR beta chain comes out of a study of shared clonotypes between healthy human individuals. Libraries were prepared by immunoSEQ multiplex PCR; TCRdb keeps only in-frame clonotypes and omits some of them. The table lists some 1,400,000 clones, 95% to 97% of them singletons. The TCR originated in a man between 25 and 39 years old in good health. What was sequenced was naive CD4+ T cells sorted from blood. Stated subset: CD45RA+ positively selected.

The CDR3 loop is CASSFVGRASNEQFF. The CDR3 nucleotides are TGTGCCAGCAGCTTCGTCGGGAGGGCCTCAAATGAGCAGTTCTTC. The V gene is TRBV5-4, the J gene TRBJ2-1, with TRBD2 identical over 8 bases. The trim removed 2 bases at V and 7 bases at J, leaving 8 bases unmatched. The germline V gene encodes CDR1 SGHNT and CDR2 YYREEE (reference sequence). The CDR3 is 15 residues long.